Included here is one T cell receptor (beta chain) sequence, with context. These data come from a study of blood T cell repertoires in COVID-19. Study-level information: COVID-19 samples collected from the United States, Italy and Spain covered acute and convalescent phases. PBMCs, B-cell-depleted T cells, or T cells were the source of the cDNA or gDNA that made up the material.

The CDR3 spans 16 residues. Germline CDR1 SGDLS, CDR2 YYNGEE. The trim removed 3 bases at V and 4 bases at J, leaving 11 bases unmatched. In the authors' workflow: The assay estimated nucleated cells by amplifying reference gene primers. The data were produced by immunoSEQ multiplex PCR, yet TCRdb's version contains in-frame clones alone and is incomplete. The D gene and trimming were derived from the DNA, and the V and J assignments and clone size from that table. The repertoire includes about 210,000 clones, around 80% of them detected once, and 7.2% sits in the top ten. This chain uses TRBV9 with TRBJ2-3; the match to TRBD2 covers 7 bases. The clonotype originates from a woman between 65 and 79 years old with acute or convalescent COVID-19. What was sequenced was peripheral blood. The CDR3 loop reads CASSAGGWQRADTQYF. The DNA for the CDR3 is TGTGCCAGCAGCGCGGGGGGATGGCAACGTGCAGATACGCAGTATTTT.